This entry lists 14 T cell receptor beta chains sequenced from one sample in a study of vaccination and CD4 T cells after COVID-19. Treatment indicated: roughly 11-day PBMC culture with coronavirus spike peptide pools or control peptides (ViraFEST assay). No antigen is known for these receptors. Scientists ran DNA taken from cultured CD4+ T cells through the Oncomine TCR Beta short-read assay for sequencing. TCRdb re-derived calls from the PCR reads in MiXCR, one entry per CDR3 protein. The table records about 19,000 distinct CDR3 sequences, approximately 50% of them present only once. Sequencing was done on a sample of CD4+ T cells from blood, cultured in vitro. These receptors were taken from a human donor who had recovered from COVID-19.

The chain uses TRBV3-1 and TRBJ2-7, with TRBD1 as a possible D gene (5 bases). CDR3 length: 12 residues. The germline V gene has CDR1 LGHDT and CDR2 YNNKEL (reference sequence). Trimming removed 1 base at V and 7 bases at J, with 8 bases between. The CDR3 bases are TGTGCCAGCAGCCAAGGGAGACAGGAGCAGTACTTC. Protein: CASSQGRQEQYF.

The sample holds a few counts of this clonotype. V and J are TRBV7-9 and TRBJ2-1; the match to TRBD2 covers 7 bases. The J segment lost 2 bases and the V segment lost 2 bases, leaving 9 bases of the junction unmatched. This CDR3 has 17 residues. CDR1 and CDR2 (germline): SEHNR, FQNEAQ (reference sequence). CDR3 coding DNA: TGTGCCAGCAGCTTACCCCTGGGGGGAGGGACCTACAATGAGCAGTTCTTC. As protein: CASSLPLGGGTYNEQFF. Using reference TRBV7-9 and TRBJ2-1 for the parts outside the CDR3, the full variable domain is DTGVSQNPRHKITKRGQNVTFRCDPISEHNRLYWYRQTLGQGPEFLTYFQNEAQLEKSRLLSDRFSAERPKGSFSTLEIQRTEQGDSAMYLCASSLPLGGGTYNEQFFGPGTRLTVL.

This sequence joins TRBV10-3 and TRBJ1-6; 7 nucleotides line up with TRBD1. The CDR3 contains 14 residues. The V and J ends lost 6 bases and 7 bases, in that order; junction bases with no gene match: 6. The germline V gene has CDR1 ENHRY and CDR2 SYGVKD. CDR3 bases: TGTGCCATCAGGAGACAGGGTCGGAATTCACCCCTCCACTTT. Translation gives CAIRRQGRNSPLHF.

The chain couples TRBV6-1 to TRBJ2-2; either TRBD1 or TRBD2 may supply D (5 bases each). V lost 2 bases and J lost 4, with 8 bases in between. Germline CDR1 reads MNHNS; CDR2 reads SASEGT. The CDR3 spans 14 residues. CDR3 nucleotides: TGTGCCAGCAGTGAAAGAGGGGCCACCGGGGAGCTGTTTTTT. This sequence encodes CASSERGATGELFF.

This clonotype showed up just a few times. The rearrangement joins TRBV21-1 to TRBJ2-7; TRBD2 is the table's D call, not checked against the DNA. TRBV21-1 is classified as a pseudogene. The CDR3 is 14 amino acids. In DNA form, the CDR3 reads TGTGCCAGCAGCCAATTGACCGAGGCCCACGAGCAGTACTTC. Residues: CASSQLTEAHEQYF.

The J gene is TRBJ2-1, the V gene TRBV9; 7 bases match TRBD1. From germline, CDR1 is SGDLS and CDR2 YYNGEE. The CDR3 totals 12 residues. Trimming took 2 bases from V and 11 from J; bases not matched to a gene: 4. The CDR3, as DNA: TGTGCCAGCAGCGTCGAGGGGGCGAAGCAGTTCTTC. Translated: CASSVEGAKQFF.

CDR3 sequence reads: CASNGANVLTF. CDR3 coding DNA: TGTGCCAGCAATGGGGCCAACGTCCTGACTTTC. The chain joins TRBV6-1 to TRBJ2-6; no reliable D call. V lost 7 bases to trimming and J lost 3 bases, with 1 base between them. Germline CDR1 and CDR2: MNHNS and SASEGT. This CDR3 contains 11 residues.

A remark on this clonotype: Germline is not matched at one junction end, which may reflect a read error. This chain connects TRBV6-5 to TRBJ1-5, with no clear D. The CDR3 is 15 amino acids. Per the germline V gene, CDR1 is MNHEY and CDR2 is SVGAGI. In DNA form, the CDR3 reads TGTGCCAGCGGTTACTCGGGTAGGTCCAATCAGCCCCAGCATTTT. Protein: CASGYSGRSNQPQHF.

The J gene is TRBJ2-5, the V gene TRBV27; perhaps TRBD1 as D (6 bases). Germline CDR1 MNHEY, CDR2 SMNVEV (reference sequence). The CDR3 loop spans 17 amino acids. V lost 3 bases and J 2 bases, leaving 19 bases between the germline ends. CDR3 DNA: TGTGCCAGCAGTTTTCTTAACCCCAGGGGAACTCAAGAGACCCAGTACTTC. Protein: CASSFLNPRGTQETQYF.

The sample holds a few counts of this clonotype. The V gene is TRBV2, the J gene TRBJ2-2, with 10 positions matching TRBD1. This CDR3 has 15 amino acids. V dropped 4 bases and J dropped 5; count of bases not matched to a gene: 4. Germline lookup yields CDR1 SNHLY and CDR2 FYNNEI. CDR3 DNA sequence: TGTGCCAGCAGTGCGACAGGGGGCTATACCGGGGAGCTGTTTTTT. It specifies CASSATGGYTGELFF. Based on the CDR3 plus reference TRBV2 and TRBJ2-2, the full variable domain is EPEVTQTPSHQVTQMGQEVILRCVPISNHLYFYWYRQILGQKVEFLVSFYNNEISEKSEIFDDQFSVERPDGSNFTLKIRSTKLEDSAMYFCASSATGGYTGELFFGEGSRLTVL.

The V call is TRBV18, the J call TRBJ2-3; 8 positions agree with TRBD1. V shed 4 bases and J 5 bases; nucleotides not matched to a gene: 8. The length of the CDR3 is 15 residues. CDR1 and CDR2 from the germline V gene are KGHSH and LQKENI. CDR3 DNA: TGTGCCAGCTCACACGGACAGGGCATAGGAGATACGCAGTATTTT. Translation gives CASSHGQGIGDTQYF.

The chain recombines TRBV2 with TRBJ1-1; tentative D call: TRBD1 (5 bases). In germline, CDR1 is SNHLY, CDR2 FYNNEI. The CDR3 is 13 amino acids. The germline V and J ends were trimmed by 2 bases and 1 base, with 5 bases remaining between them. CDR3 region: CASSEQGNTEAFF. The CDR3 region has the DNA TGTGCCAGCAGTGAACAGGGGAACACTGAAGCTTTCTTT.

The chain links TRBV7-9 to TRBJ1-2; 8 bases map to TRBD1. Trimming took 3 bases from V and 5 from J; bases not matched to a gene: 5. The germline CDR1 and CDR2 sequences are SEHNR and FQNEAQ (reference sequence). There are 14 residues in the CDR3. As DNA, the CDR3 is TGTGCCAGCAGCTTCGGGACAGGTCATTATGGCTACACCTTC. Encoded protein: CASSFGTGHYGYTF.

This clonotype was observed a handful of times. The rearrangement links TRBV27 to TRBJ1-5, with 7 bases lining up with TRBD1. CDR1 and CDR2 (germline): MNHEY, SMNVEV (reference sequence). The CDR3 is 15 residues long. The V segment lost 11 bases and the J segment 5 bases; nucleotides outside the gene matches: 15. The CDR3 region is CAPRGSSSQHQPQHF. CDR3 sequence (DNA): TGTGCCCCCAGGGGGAGCTCATCCCAACATCAGCCCCAGCATTTT.